The sequence of this T cell receptor (beta chain) was determined in a study of T cell responses to AZD1222 COVID-19 vaccine. Turning to the study itself: Pooling covered second doses at about 4 or about 12 weeks.

Assay used: immunoSEQ multiplex PCR; TCRdb lists only in-frame clones, some missing. The sample comprises roughly 150,000 clones, 80% to 95% of which are singletons, and about 1.6% rests with the top ten. CDR3 length equals 13 residues. Trimming removed 2 bases from V and 6 bases from J, with 11 bases in between. Germline lookup yields CDR1 SGHRS and CDR2 YFSETQ. The receptor comes from an adult in good health. Material: peripheral blood, obtained on day 0 of AZD1222 vaccination. This sequence joins TRBV5-1 and TRBJ1-2; D unclear. The CDR3 sequence is CASSFGDLNGYTF. Written as DNA, the CDR3 is TGCGCCAGCAGCTTCGGGGATTTGAATGGCTACACCTTC.